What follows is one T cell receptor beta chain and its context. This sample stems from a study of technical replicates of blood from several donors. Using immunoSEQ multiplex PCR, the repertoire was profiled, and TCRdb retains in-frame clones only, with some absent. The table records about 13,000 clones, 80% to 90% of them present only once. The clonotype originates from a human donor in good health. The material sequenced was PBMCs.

CDR3 sequence reads: CAWSDYLRLYEQYF. In nucleotides, the CDR3 is TGTGCCTGGAGTGACTACCTCCGCCTCTACGAGCAGTACTTC. The rearrangement joins TRBV30 to TRBJ2-7; no clear D gene. Trimming cost V 1 base and J 3 bases, with 13 bases left between them. Germline CDR1 reads GTSNPN; CDR2 reads SVGIG (reference sequence). This CDR3 has 14 residues.